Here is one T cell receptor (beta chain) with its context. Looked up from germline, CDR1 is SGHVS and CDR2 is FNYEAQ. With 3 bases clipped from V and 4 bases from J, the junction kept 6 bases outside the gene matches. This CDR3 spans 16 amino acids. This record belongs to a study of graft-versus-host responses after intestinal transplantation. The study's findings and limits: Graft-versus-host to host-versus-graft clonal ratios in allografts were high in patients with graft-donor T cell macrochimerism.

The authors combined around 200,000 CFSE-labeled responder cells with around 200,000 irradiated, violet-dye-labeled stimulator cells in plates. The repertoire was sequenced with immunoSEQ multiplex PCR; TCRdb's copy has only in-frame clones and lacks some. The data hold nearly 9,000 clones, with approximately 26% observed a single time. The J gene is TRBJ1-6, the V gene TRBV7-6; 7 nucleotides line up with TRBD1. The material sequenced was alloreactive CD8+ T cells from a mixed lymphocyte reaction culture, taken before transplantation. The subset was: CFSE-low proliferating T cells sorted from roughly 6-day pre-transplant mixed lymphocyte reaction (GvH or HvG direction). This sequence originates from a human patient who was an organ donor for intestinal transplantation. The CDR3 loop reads CASSLSSGQYNSPLHF. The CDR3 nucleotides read TGTGCCAGCAGCTTGTCCTCGGGACAGTATAATTCACCCCTCCACTTT. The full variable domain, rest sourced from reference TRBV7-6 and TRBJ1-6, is GAGVSQSPRYKVTKRGQDVALRCDPISGHVSLYWYRQALGQGPEFLTYFNYEAQQDKSGLPNDRFSAERPEGSISTLTIQRTEQRDSAMYRCASSLSSGQYNSPLHFGNGTRLTVT.